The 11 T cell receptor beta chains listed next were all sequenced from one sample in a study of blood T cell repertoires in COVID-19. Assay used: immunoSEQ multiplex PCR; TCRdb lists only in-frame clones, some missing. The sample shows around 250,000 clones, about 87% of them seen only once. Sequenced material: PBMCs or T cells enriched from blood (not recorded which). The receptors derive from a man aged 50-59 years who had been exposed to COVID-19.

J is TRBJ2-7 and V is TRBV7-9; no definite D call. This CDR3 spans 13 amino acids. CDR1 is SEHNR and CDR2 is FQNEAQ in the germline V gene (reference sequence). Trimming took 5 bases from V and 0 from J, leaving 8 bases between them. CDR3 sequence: CASSPPSSYEQYV. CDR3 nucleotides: TGTGCCAGCAGCCCCCCTAGCTCCTACGAGCAGTACGTC.

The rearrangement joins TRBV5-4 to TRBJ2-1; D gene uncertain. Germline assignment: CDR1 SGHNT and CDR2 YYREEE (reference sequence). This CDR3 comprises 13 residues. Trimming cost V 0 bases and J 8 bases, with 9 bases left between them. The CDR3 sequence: CASSLEPSDEQFF. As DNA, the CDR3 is TGTGCCAGCAGCTTGGAGCCCAGCGATGAGCAGTTCTTC.

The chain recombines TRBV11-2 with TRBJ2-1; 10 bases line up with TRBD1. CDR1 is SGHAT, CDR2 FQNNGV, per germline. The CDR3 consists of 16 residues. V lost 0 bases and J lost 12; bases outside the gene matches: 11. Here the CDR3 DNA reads TGTGCCAGCAGCTTAGACCGGGGGACAGGGGTCCGCGGGCAGTTCTTC. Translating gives CASSLDRGTGVRGQFF.

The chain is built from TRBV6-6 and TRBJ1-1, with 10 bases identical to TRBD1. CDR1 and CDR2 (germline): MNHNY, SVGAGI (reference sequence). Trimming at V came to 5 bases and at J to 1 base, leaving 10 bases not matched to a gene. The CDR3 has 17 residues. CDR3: CASSRGWTGGPNTEAFF. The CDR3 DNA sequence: TGTGCCAGCAGTCGAGGATGGACAGGGGGGCCGAACACTGAAGCTTTCTTT.

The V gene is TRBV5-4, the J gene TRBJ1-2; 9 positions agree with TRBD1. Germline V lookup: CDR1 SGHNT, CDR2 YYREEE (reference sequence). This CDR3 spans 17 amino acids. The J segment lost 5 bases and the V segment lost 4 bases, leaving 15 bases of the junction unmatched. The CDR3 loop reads CASSTRKQGANLYGYTF. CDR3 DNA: TGTGCCAGCAGCACGAGGAAACAGGGGGCAAATCTATATGGCTACACCTTC. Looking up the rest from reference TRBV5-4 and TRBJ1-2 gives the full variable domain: ETGVTQSPTHLIKTRGQQVTLRCSSQSGHNTVSWYQQALGQGPQFIFQYYREEENGRGNFPPRFSGLQFPNYSSELNVNALELDDSALYLCASSTRKQGANLYGYTFGSGTRLTVV.

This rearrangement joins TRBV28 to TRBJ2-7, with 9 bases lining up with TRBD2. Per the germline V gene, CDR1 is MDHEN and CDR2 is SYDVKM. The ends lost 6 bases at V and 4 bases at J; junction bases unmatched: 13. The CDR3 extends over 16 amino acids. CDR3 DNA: TGTGCCAGCAGGAGGGGCGGGAGGGGTCAATTATACGAGCAGTACTTC. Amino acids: CASRRGGRGQLYEQYF.

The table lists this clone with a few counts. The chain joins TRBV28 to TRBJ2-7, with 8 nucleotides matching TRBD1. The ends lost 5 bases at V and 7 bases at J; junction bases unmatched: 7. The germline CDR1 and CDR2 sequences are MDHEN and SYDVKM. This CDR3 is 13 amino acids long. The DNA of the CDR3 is TGTGCCAGCAGTCAGGCAGGGGGCCGGGAGCAGTACTTC. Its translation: CASSQAGGREQYF.

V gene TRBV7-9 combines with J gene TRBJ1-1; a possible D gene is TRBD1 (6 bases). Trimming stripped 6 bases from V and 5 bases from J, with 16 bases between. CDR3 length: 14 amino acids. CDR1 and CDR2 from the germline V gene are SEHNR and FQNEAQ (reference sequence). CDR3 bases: TGTGCCAGCAGTTTTACTACAGGGTTGACTGAAGCTTTCTTT. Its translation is CASSFTTGLTEAFF.

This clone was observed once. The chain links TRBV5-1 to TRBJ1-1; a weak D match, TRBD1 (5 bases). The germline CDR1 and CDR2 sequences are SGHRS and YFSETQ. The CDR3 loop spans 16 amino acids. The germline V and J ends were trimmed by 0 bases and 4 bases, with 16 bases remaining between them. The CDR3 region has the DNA TGCGCCAGCAGCTTGGTATTCGGGGGAAGTGGCACTGAAGCTTTCTTT. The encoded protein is CASSLVFGGSGTEAFF.

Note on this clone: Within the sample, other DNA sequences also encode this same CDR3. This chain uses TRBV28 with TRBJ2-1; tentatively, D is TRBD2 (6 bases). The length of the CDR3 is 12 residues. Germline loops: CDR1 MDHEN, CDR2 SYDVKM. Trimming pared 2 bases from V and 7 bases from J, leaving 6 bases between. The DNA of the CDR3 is TGTGCCAGCAGTTTACGGGGGAATGAGCAGTTCTTC. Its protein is CASSLRGNEQFF.

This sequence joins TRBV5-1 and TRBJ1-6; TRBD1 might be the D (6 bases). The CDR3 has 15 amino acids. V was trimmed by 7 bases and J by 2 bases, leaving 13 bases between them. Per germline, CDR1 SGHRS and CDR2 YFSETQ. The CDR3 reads CASSRDTPYNSPLHF. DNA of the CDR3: TGCGCCAGCTCCCGGGACACCCCCTATAATTCACCCCTCCACTTT.